A selection of T cell receptor beta chains follows, all from one sample in a study of T cell responses to AZD1222 COVID-19 vaccine. Measured with immunoSEQ multiplex PCR; TCRdb has only the in-frame clones, and not every one. This sample has around 100,000 clones, with roughly 89% found just once. The material sequenced was peripheral blood, taken on day 0 of AZD1222 vaccination. These receptors came from an adult in good health. The CDR3 runs from the conserved cysteine through the conserved F or W. A D gene is named only where the DNA matches it firmly. Not all rows give a size; the values are once, few, many and, for expanded clones, a class.

len | j_gene | d_gene | abundance | v_gene | CDR3aa | CDR3nt
18 | TRBJ2-7 | . | . | TRBV7-2 | CASSLAGAGDSYLYEQYF | TGTGCCAGCAGCTTAGCGGGGGCAGGGGACTCCTACCTGTACGAGCAGTACTTC
13 | TRBJ2-2 | . | . | TRBV7-7 | CASSTGNTGELFF | TGTGCCAGCAGCACGGGGAACACCGGGGAGCTGTTTTTT
15 | TRBJ1-2 | . | . | TRBV5-1 | CASSPTDPSNYGYTF | TGCGCCAGCAGCCCCACTGACCCCTCTAACTATGGCTACACCTTC
15 | TRBJ1-1 | . | . | TRBV5-8 | CASSREVGFPGGAFF | TGTGCCAGCAGCCGGGAGGTAGGCTTCCCCGGGGGAGCTTTCTTT
15 | TRBJ2-7 | . | . | TRBV9 | CASSSNQGFFNEQYF | TGTGCCAGCAGCTCAAACCAGGGTTTCTTCAACGAGCAGTACTTC
13 | TRBJ1-1 | . | . | TRBV6-5 | CASSYRQFTEAFF | TGTGCCAGCAGTTACCGGCAATTCACTGAAGCTTTCTTT
14 | TRBJ2-2 | TRBD1 | . | TRBV5-1 | CASSWTGRSGELFF | TGCGCCAGCAGCTGGACAGGAAGATCCGGGGAGCTGTTTTTT
15 | TRBJ1-1 | . | . | TRBV4-3 | CASSQDWESNTEAFF | TGCGCCAGCAGCCAAGATTGGGAGTCGAACACTGAAGCTTTCTTT
15 | TRBJ2-2 | . | . | TRBV15 | CATSRDVLNTGELFF | TGTGCCACCAGCAGGGACGTTTTAAACACCGGGGAGCTGTTTTTT
14 | TRBJ2-7 | . | once | TRBV7-9 | CASSLDGINYEQYF | TGTGCCAGCAGCTTAGATGGGATAAATTACGAGCAGTACTTC
15 | TRBJ2-1 | TRBD1 | . | TRBV6-5 | CASWKGQDSYNEQFF | TGTGCCAGTTGGAAGGGACAGGACTCCTACAATGAGCAGTTCTTC
14 | TRBJ1-2 | . | . | TRBV11-2 | CASSFGQAGYGYTF | TGTGCCAGCAGCTTCGGGCAAGCAGGTTATGGCTACACCTTC
15 | TRBJ1-2 | TRBD1 | few | TRBV7-3 | CASSLDRVSQYGYTF | TGTGCCAGCAGCCTTGACAGGGTATCTCAATATGGCTACACCTTC
13 | TRBJ2-7 | . | . | TRBV7-9 | CASTLDGPYEQYF | TGTGCCAGCACCCTAGATGGACCCTACGAGCAGTACTTC
13 | TRBJ1-2 | . | . | TRBV7-3 | CASSLGPTYGYTF | TGTGCCAGCAGCTTGGGGCCAACCTATGGCTACACCTTC
13 | TRBJ2-7 | . | . | TRBV5-3 | CARSIGEPYEQYF | TGTGCCAGAAGCATAGGGGAGCCCTACGAGCAGTACTTC
14 | TRBJ2-1 | . | . | TRBV18 | CASSRGGTYNEQFF | TGTGCCAGCTCACGCGGCGGGACCTACAATGAGCAGTTCTTC
15 | TRBJ2-1 | TRBD1 | . | TRBV5-1 | CASSVTGGSYNEQFF | TGCGCCAGCAGCGTGACAGGGGGGTCCTACAATGAGCAGTTCTTC
15 | TRBJ1-5 | TRBD1 | . | TRBV5-3 | CARIRGTESNQPQHF | TGTGCCAGAATTAGAGGGACAGAGAGCAATCAGCCCCAGCATTTT
16 | TRBJ1-4 | . | . | TRBV4-3 | CASSQQAPGRGEKLFF | TGCGCCAGCAGCCAACAAGCCCCGGGCAGGGGTGAAAAACTGTTTTTT
13 | TRBJ1-2 | . | . | TRBV15 | CATSIGTNYGYTF | TGTGCCACCAGCATAGGAACTAACTATGGCTACACCTTC
16 | TRBJ2-6 | . | . | TRBV30 | CAWSVVGRAGANVLTF | TGTGCCTGGAGTGTAGTCGGTAGGGCTGGGGCCAACGTCCTGACTTTC
16 | TRBJ2-5 | TRBD2 | . | TRBV4-3 | CASSQGPSGIGETQYF | TGCGCCAGCAGCCAAGGTCCTAGCGGGATAGGAGAGACCCAGTACTTC
14 | TRBJ2-1 | . | once | TRBV19 | CASSIDSPGDEQFF | TGTGCCAGTAGTATAGATAGCCCGGGGGATGAGCAGTTCTTC
15 | TRBJ2-1 | . | . | TRBV4-3 | CASSQDASSHNEQFF | TGCGCCAGCAGCCAAGATGCCAGTAGTCACAATGAGCAGTTCTTC
14 | TRBJ2-3 | TRBD2 | . | TRBV27 | CASKGGRGGDTQYF | TGTGCCAGCAAGGGCGGGAGGGGAGGAGATACGCAGTATTTT
13 | TRBJ1-1 | . | . | TRBV5-1 | CASNLAPNTEAFF | TGCGCCAGCAACTTGGCCCCGAACACTGAAGCTTTCTTT
17 | TRBJ2-3 | TRBD2 | . | TRBV7-2 | CASSFTFGGGSLDTQYF | TGTGCCAGCAGTTTTACGTTTGGCGGGGGGTCTTTAGATACGCAGTATTTT
16 | TRBJ2-1 | . | . | TRBV9 | CASSVRGTGPYNEQFF | TGTGCCAGCAGCGTAAGAGGAACAGGACCCTACAATGAGCAGTTCTTC
19 | TRBJ2-1 | TRBD2 | . | TRBV7-3 | CASSLKGVLGGSSYNEQFF | TGTGCCAGCAGCTTAAAAGGGGTTCTCGGCGGGAGCTCCTACAATGAGCAGTTCTTC
14 | TRBJ2-5 | . | . | TRBV5-1 | CASGLDSTQETQYF | TGCGCCAGCGGATTGGACAGTACGCAAGAGACCCAGTACTTC
14 | TRBJ1-2 | . | . | TRBV5-1 | CASSSLDRSYGYTF | TGCGCCAGCAGCTCCCTGGACAGATCCTATGGCTACACCTTC
14 | TRBJ2-7 | TRBD2 | . | TRBV10-1 | CASSGTSGDYEQYF | TGCGCCAGCTCCGGGACTAGCGGGGACTACGAGCAGTACTTC
13 | TRBJ1-1 | . | . | TRBV5-5 | CASSPGPGTEAFF | TGTGCCAGCAGCCCGGGACCTGGGACTGAAGCTTTCTTT
15 | TRBJ1-2 | . | . | TRBV3-1/TRBV3-2 | CASSQAVGTGYGYTF | TGTGCCAGCAGCCAGGCGGTTGGGACGGGCTATGGCTACACCTTC
12 | TRBJ2-1 | . | . | TRBV19 | CATRDFYNEQFF | TGTGCCACTCGAGACTTCTACAATGAGCAGTTCTTC
17 | TRBJ1-2 | . | . | TRBV9 | CASSVGGDPGVNYGYTF | TGTGCCAGCAGCGTAGGTGGCGACCCGGGGGTAAACTATGGCTACACCTTC
18 | TRBJ2-1 | TRBD2 | . | TRBV7-2 | CASSLATSGRLVRGEQFF | TGTGCCAGCAGCTTAGCAACTAGCGGGAGACTGGTTAGGGGTGAGCAGTTCTTC
13 | TRBJ2-3 | . | . | TRBV24-1 | CATSDVGADTQYF | TGTGCCACCAGTGACGTGGGGGCGGATACGCAGTATTTT
12 | TRBJ2-1 | . | . | TRBV5-1 | CASSLAYNEQFF | TGCGCCAGCAGCTTGGCCTACAATGAGCAGTTCTTC
13 | TRBJ1-2 | . | once | TRBV6-5 | CASTKGPGYGYTF | TGTGCCAGCACCAAGGGCCCAGGGTATGGCTACACCTTC
12 | TRBJ1-3 | . | . | TRBV12-3/TRBV12-4 | CASSPQGYTIYF | TGTGCCAGCAGTCCTCAGGGTTACACCATATATTTT